This TCR beta chain derives from a study of monozygotic twins with inflammatory bowel disease. A note on this clonotype: Its specificity is unknown.

Study findings and constraints: Fewer shared clonotypes with others were found in IBD patients than in healthy twins, especially with disease activity.

This CDR3 contains 13 residues. Germline V gene sequence: CDR1 MNHEY, CDR2 SVGAGI. TCRdb re-called the 5' RACE reads; every CDR3 protein appears as one record, without DNA. With some 300,000 distinct CDR3 sequences in the sample, the ten largest clones hold 5.6%. Researchers isolated total RNA from whole blood without sorting T cells. The TCR comes from a human donor with ulcerative colitis or Crohn's disease, or a healthy co-twin of an affected twin (not recorded which). V usage is TRBV6-5 and J usage is TRBJ1-5; absent DNA, TCRdb's TRBD1 call cannot be checked. What was sequenced was blood. The CDR3: CASTLGQNQPQHF.